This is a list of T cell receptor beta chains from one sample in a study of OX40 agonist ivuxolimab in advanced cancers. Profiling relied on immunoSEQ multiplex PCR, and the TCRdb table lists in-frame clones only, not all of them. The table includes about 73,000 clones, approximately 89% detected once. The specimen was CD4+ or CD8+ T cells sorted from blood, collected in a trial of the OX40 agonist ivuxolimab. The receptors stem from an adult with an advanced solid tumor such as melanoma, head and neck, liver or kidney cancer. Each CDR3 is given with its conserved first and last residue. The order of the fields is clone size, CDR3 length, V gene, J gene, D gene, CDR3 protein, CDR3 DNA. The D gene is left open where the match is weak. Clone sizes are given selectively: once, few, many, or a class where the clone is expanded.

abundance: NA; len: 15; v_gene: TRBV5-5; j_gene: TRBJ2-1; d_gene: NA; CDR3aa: CASSLDSTSYNEQFF; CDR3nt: TGTGCCAGCAGCTTGGACAGCACCTCCTACAATGAGCAGTTCTTC
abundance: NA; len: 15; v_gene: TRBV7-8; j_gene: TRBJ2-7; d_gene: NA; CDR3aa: CASSSMNALGDEQYF; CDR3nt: TGTGCCAGCAGCTCCATGAATGCGCTTGGGGACGAGCAGTACTTC
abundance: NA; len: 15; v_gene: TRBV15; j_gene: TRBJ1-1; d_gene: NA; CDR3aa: CATSSPPGTDTEAFF; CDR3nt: TGTGCCACCAGCAGCCCACCCGGGACGGACACTGAAGCTTTCTTT
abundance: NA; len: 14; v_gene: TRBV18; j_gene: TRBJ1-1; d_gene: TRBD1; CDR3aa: CASSPDRGTPEAFF; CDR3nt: TGTGCCAGCTCACCCGACAGGGGGACACCTGAAGCTTTCTTT
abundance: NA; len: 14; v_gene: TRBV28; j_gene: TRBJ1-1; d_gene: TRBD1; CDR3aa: CAAWEGGKGTEAFF; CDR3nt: TGTGCCGCCTGGGAAGGGGGCAAAGGCACTGAAGCTTTCTTT
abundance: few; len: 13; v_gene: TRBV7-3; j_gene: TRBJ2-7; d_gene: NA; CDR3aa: CASSLTGQYEQYF; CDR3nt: TGTGCCAGCAGCTTAACAGGGCAGTACGAGCAGTACTTC
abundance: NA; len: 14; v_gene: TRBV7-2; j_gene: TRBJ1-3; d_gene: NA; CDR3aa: CASSSGPSGNTIYF; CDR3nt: TGTGCCAGCAGCTCTGGCCCCTCTGGAAACACCATATATTTT
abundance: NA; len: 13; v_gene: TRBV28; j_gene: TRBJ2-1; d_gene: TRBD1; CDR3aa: CASRGTGINEQFF; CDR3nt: TGTGCCAGCAGGGGGACAGGTATTAATGAGCAGTTCTTC
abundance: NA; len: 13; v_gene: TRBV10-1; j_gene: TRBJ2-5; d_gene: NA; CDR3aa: CASSETGRETQYF; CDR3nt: TGCGCCAGCAGTGAGACGGGCCGGGAGACCCAGTACTTC
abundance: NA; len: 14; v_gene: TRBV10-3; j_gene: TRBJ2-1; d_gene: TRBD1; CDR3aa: CAIRPDRVNNEQFF; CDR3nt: TGTGCCATCAGGCCGGACAGGGTAAACAATGAGCAGTTCTTC
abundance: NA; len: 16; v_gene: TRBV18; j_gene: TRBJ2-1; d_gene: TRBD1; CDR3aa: CASSPQGGSQGGEQFF; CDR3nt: TGTGCCAGCTCCCCACAGGGGGGCTCACAAGGAGGGGAGCAGTTCTTC
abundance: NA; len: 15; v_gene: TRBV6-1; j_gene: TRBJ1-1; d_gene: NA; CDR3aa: CASIAQTRGTTEAFF; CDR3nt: TGTGCCAGCATTGCTCAGACTAGGGGTACCACTGAAGCTTTCTTT
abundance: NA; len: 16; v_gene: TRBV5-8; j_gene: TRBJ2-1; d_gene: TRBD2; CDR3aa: CASSHGTLAGYNEQFF; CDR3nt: TGTGCCAGCAGCCACGGGACGCTAGCGGGCTACAATGAGCAGTTCTTC
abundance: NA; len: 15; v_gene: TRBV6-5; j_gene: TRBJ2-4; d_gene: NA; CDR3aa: CASSYSGLAKNIQYF; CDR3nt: TGTGCCAGCAGTTACTCGGGGCTTGCCAAAAACATTCAGTACTTC
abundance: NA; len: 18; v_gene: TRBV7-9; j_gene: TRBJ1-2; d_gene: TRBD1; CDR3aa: CASSLAPAGGDFNYGYTF; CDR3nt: TGTGCCAGCAGCTTAGCGCCGGCAGGGGGCGATTTTAACTATGGCTACACCTTC
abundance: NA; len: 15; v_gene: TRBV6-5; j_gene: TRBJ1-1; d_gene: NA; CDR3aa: CASILYSAKNTEAFF; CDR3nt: TGTGCCAGCATTCTTTACTCAGCGAAGAACACTGAAGCTTTCTTT
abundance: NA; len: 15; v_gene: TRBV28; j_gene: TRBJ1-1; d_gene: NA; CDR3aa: CASSSGEASSTEAFF; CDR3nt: TGTGCCAGCAGTTCCGGGGAAGCCTCGAGCACTGAAGCTTTCTTT
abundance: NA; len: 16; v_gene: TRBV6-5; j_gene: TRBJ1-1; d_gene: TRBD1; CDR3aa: CASSYGGQGGSWGAFF; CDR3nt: TGTGCCAGCAGTTACGGGGGACAGGGGGGTTCTTGGGGAGCTTTCTTT
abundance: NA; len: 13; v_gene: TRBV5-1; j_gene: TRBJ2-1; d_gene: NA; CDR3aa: CASSSRIGGEQFF; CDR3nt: TGCGCCAGCAGCTCGAGGATTGGGGGTGAGCAGTTCTTC
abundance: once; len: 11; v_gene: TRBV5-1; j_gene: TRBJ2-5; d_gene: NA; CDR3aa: CASSFLETQYF; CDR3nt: TGCGCCAGCAGCTTCTTAGAGACCCAGTACTTC
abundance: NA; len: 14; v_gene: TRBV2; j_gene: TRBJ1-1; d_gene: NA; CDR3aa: CASKGSAGIAEAFF; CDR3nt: TGTGCCAGCAAAGGATCGGCGGGTATCGCTGAAGCTTTCTTT
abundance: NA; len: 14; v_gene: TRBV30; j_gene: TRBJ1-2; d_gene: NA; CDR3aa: CAWTMDRAYYGYTF; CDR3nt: TGTGCCTGGACCATGGACCGGGCGTACTATGGCTACACCTTC
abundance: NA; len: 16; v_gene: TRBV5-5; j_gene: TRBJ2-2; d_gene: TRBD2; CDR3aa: CASSQLAGEVTGELFF; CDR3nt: TGTGCCAGCAGCCAACTAGCGGGGGAGGTCACCGGGGAGCTGTTTTTT
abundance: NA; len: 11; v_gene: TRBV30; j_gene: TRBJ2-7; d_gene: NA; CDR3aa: CAWSVQYEQYF; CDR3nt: TGTGCCTGGAGTGTACAATATGAGCAGTACTTC
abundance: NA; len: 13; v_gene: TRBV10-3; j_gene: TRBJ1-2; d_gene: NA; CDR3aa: CAISEGQNYGYTF; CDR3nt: TGTGCCATCAGTGAGGGACAGAACTATGGCTACACCTTC
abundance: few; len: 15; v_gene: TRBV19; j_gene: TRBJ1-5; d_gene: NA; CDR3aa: CASSINRQGWQPQHF; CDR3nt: TGTGCCAGTAGTATAAATCGGCAGGGGTGGCAGCCCCAGCATTTT
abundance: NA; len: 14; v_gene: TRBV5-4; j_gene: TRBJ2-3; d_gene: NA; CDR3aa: CASSLAGATDTQYF; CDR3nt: TGTGCCAGCAGCTTGGCCGGGGCTACAGATACGCAGTATTTT
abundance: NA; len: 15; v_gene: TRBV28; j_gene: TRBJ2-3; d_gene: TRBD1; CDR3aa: CASSSPTSGGDTQYF; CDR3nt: TGTGCCAGCAGTTCGCCGACCTCAGGGGGAGATACGCAGTATTTT
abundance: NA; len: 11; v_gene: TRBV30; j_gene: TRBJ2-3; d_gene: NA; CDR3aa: CAGGVGDTQYF; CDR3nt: TGCGCTGGCGGGGTTGGGGATACGCAGTATTTT
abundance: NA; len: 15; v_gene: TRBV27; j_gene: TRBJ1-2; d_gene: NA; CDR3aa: CASSLGGVRGYGYTF; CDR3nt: TGTGCCAGCAGTTTAGGGGGGGTTCGAGGCTATGGCTACACCTTC
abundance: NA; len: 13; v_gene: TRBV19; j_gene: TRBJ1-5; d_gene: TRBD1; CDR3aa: CASIGQGVQPQHF; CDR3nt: TGTGCCAGTATAGGACAGGGGGTGCAGCCCCAGCATTTT
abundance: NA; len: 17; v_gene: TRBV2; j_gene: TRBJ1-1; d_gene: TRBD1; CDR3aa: CASSGTGLAIMNTEAFF; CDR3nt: TGTGCCAGCAGTGGGACAGGGCTTGCCATTATGAACACTGAAGCTTTCTTT
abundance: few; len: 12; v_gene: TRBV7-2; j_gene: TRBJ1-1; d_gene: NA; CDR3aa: CASSPGGVIAFF; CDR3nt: TGTGCCAGCAGCCCAGGCGGTGTGATAGCTTTCTTT
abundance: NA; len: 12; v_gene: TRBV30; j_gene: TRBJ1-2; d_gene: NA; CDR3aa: CAWTVANYGYTF; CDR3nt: TGTGCCTGGACCGTGGCTAACTATGGCTACACCTTC
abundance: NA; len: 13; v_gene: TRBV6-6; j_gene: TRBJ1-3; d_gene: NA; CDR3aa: CASSPGLLNTIYF; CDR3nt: TGTGCCAGCAGTCCAGGACTACTAAACACCATATATTTT
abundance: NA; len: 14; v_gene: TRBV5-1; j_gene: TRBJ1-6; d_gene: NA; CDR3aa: CASSLEALGSPLHF; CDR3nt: TGCGCCAGCAGCTTGGAGGCCTTGGGATCACCCCTCCACTTT
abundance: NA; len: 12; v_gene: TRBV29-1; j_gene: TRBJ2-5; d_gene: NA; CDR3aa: CSVGEQGGTQYF; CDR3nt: TGCAGCGTTGGGGAACAGGGCGGGACCCAGTACTTC
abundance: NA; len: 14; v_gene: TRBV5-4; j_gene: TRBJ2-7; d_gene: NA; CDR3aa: CASSFNNREYEQYF; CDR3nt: TGTGCCAGCAGCTTTAATAACAGGGAGTACGAGCAGTACTTC
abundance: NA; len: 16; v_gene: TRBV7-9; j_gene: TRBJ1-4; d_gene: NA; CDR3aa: CASSPEGGRGNEKLFF; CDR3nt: TGTGCCAGCAGCCCAGAGGGGGGGCGAGGGAATGAAAAACTGTTTTTT
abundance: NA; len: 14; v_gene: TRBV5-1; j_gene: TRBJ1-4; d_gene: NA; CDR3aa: CASSFQGPNEKLFF; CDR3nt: TGCGCCAGCAGCTTTCAGGGACCTAATGAAAAACTGTTTTTT
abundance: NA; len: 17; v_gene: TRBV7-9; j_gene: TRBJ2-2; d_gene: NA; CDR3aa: CASSLAGTVPNTGELFF; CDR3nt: TGTGCCAGCAGCTTAGCTGGGACGGTACCGAACACCGGGGAGCTGTTTTTT
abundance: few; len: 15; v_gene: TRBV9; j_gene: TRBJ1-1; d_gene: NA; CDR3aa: CASSVTGLMNTEAFF; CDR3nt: TGTGCCAGCAGCGTAACAGGTTTAATGAACACTGAAGCTTTCTTT
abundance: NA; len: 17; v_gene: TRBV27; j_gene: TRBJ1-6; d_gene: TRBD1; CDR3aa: CASSLNPSTGRNSPLHF; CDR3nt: TGTGCCAGCAGTTTAAATCCCTCGACAGGGAGGAATTCACCCCTCCACTTT
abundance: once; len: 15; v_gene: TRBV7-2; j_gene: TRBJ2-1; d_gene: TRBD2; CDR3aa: CASSYGGTSGRAEFF; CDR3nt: TGTGCCAGCAGTTACGGGGGGACTAGCGGGCGGGCAGAGTTCTTC
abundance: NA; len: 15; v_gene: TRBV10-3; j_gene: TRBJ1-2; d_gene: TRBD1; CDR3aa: CAISRGAQGASGYTF; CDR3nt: TGTGCCATCAGTCGAGGGGCGCAGGGGGCGAGTGGCTACACCTTC
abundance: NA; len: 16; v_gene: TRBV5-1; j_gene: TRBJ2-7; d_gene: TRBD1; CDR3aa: CASSLSTGGLSYEQYF; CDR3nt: TGCGCCAGCAGCCTATCGACAGGGGGCCTCTCCTACGAGCAGTACTTC